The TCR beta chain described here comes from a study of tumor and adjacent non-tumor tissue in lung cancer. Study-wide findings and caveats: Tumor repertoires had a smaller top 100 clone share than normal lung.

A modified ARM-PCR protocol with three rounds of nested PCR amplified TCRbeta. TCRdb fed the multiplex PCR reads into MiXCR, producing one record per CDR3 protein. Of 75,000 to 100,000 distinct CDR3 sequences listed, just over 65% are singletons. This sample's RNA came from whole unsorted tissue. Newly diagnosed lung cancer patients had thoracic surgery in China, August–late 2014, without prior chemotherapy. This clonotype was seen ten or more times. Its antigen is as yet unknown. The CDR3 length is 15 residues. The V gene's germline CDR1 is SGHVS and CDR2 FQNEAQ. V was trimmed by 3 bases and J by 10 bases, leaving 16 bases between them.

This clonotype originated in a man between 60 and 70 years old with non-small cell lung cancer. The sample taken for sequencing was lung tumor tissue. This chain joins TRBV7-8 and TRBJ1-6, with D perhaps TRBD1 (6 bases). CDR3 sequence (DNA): TGTGCCAGCAGCTTGAACAGGGTTTTGGACTCACCCCTCCACTTT. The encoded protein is CASSLNRVLDSPLHF.